The present T cell receptor beta chain was sequenced within a study of blood T cells in healthy people across ages. Sample-barcoded 5' priming and a J-beta primer mix drove a second PCR of 7 to 11 cycles. The authors tagged each cDNA molecule using a template-switch adaptor with 12 random nucleotides. TCRdb re-called the 5' RACE reads with MiXCR, one entry per CDR3 protein. The profile shows hundreds of thousands of distinct CDR3 sequences, under 25% of them singletons. Germline CDR1 reads DFQATT; CDR2 reads SNEGSKA (reference sequence). The junction had 4 bases not matched to a gene; V was cut back by 6 bases and J by 8 bases. The CDR3 length is 11 residues.

The clonotype was recovered from a man aged 65 to 79 in good health. Sequencing was done on a sample of blood. This rearrangement joins TRBV20-1 to TRBJ1-2; 9 bases match TRBD1. The CDR3 spells CSARTGAGYTF. CDR3 sequence (DNA): TGCAGTGCCAGGACAGGGGCCGGCTACACCTTC.